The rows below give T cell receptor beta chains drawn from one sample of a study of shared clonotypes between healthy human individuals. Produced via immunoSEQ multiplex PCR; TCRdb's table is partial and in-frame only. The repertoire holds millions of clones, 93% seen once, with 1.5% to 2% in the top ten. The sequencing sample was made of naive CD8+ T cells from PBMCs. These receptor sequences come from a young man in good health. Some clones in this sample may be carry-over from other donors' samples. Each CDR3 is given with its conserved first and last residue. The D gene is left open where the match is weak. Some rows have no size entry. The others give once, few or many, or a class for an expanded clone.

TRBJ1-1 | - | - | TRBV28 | TGTGCCAGCACCCGGGGGCTAAGGTTTAGGGCCCCGAGATCCACTGAAGCTTTCTTT | CASTRGLRFRAPRSTEAFF
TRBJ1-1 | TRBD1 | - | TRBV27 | TGTGCCAGCAGTTTGTCAGGGGGCTCACCCACTGAAGCTTTCTTT | CASSLSGGSPTEAFF
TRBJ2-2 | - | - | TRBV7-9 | TGTGCCAGCAGCTCCGAGTATGCCGGGGAGCTGTTTTTT | CASSSEYAGELFF
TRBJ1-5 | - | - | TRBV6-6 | TGTGCCAGCAGTTACGGGGGCGGGGGGACCCAGCATTTT | CASSYGGGGTQHF
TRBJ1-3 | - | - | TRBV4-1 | TGCGCCAGCAGCCAAAGTTCCCTACTCAGACCGGGAAACACCATATATTTT | CASSQSSLLRPGNTIYF
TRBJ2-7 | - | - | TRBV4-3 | TGCGCCAGCAGCCAAGGGGTCGGACTTCGCCTCTACGAGCAGTACTTC | CASSQGVGLRLYEQYF
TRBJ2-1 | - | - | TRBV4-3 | TGCGCCAGCAGCACCTCGAGGTACAATGAGCAGTTCTTC | CASSTSRYNEQFF
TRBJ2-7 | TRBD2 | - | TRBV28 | TGTGCCAGCAGTTCCCCGGGACTAGCGGTTTCCTACGAGCAGTACTTC | CASSSPGLAVSYEQYF
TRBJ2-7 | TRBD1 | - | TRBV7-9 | TGTGCCAGCAGCCCCCGGGACAGGACCGCCTACGAGCAGTACTTC | CASSPRDRTAYEQYF
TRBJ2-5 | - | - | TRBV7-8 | TGTGCCAGCAGCCCGGGCGGTAGCCGGGAGACCCAGTACTTC | CASSPGGSRETQYF
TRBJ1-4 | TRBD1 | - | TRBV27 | TGTGCCAGCAGTTCGACAGGGTCGGGTGAAAAACTGTTTTTT | CASSSTGSGEKLFF
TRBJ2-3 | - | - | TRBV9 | TGTGCCAGCAGCGTAGAATCGGAGTCAGATACGCAGTATTTT | CASSVESESDTQYF
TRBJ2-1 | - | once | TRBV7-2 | TGTGCCAGCAGCTTACGGCTTCATCCCTACAATGAGCAGTTCTTC | CASSLRLHPYNEQFF
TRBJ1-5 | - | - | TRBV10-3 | TGTGCCATCAGTGAATCGGGGGAGCAACAGCCCCAGCATTTT | CAISESGEQQPQHF
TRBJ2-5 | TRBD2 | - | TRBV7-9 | TGTGCCAGCAGCTCCCCGGCGCTAGCGGGAGGAAAGACCCAGTACTTC | CASSSPALAGGKTQYF
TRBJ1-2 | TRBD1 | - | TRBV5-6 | TGTGCCAGCAGCTTGGGCCCCCAGGGGGTCTCGACCTTC | CASSLGPQGVSTF
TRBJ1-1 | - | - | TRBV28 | TGTGCCAGCACGCTACCAGGGGTTCAGAACACTGAAGCTTTCTTT | CASTLPGVQNTEAFF
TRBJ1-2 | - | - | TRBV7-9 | TGTGCCAGCAGCTCGGGCAGTAACTATGGCTACACCTTC | CASSSGSNYGYTF
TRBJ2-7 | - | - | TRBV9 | TGTGCCAGCAGCCCCATCACTAGTGACGAGCAGTACTTC | CASSPITSDEQYF
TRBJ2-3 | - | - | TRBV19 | TGTGCCAGTAGTATACGGCAGGTGACAGATACGCAGTATTTT | CASSIRQVTDTQYF
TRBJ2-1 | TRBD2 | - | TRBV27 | TGTGCCAGCAGTTGGCGGGAGACGCACAATGAGCAGTTCTTC | CASSWRETHNEQFF
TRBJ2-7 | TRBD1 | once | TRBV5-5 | TGTGCCAGCAGCTTGCTTGAGGGGGCTAACGAGCAGTACTTC | CASSLLEGANEQYF
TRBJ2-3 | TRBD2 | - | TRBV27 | TGTGCCAGCAGTCCCCACCGGGAGGTTATTCGCACAGATACGCAGTATTTT | CASSPHREVIRTDTQYF
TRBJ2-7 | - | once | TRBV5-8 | TGTGCCAGCAGGAAACTAGCCCCGGCCTACGAGCAGTACTTC | CASRKLAPAYEQYF
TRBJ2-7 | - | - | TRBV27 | TGTGCCAGCAGTTTATCCCGGACGGTCTCCTACGAGCAGTACTTC | CASSLSRTVSYEQYF
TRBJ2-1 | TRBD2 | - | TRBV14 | TGTGCCAGCAGCCATTATGGGACTAGTAGGAAAGGTGAGCAGTTCTTC | CASSHYGTSRKGEQFF